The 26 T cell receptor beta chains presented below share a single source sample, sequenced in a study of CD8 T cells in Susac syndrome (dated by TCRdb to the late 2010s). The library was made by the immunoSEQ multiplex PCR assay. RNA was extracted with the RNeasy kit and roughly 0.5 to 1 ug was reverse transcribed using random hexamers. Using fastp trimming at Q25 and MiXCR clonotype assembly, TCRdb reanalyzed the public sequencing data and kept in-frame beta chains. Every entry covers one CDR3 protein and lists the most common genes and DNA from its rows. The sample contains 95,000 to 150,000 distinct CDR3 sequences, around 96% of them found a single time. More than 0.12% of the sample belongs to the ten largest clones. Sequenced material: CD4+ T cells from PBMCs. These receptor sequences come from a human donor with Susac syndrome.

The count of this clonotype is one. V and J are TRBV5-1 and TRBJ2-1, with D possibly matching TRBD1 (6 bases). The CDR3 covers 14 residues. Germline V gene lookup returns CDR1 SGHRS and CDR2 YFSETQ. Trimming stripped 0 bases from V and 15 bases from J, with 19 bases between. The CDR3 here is CASSLVRDRPVSFF. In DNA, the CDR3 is TGCGCCAGCAGCTTGGTACGAGACAGGCCCGTATCGTTCTTC.

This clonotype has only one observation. CDR3 sequence reads: CASSGTSGKSNEQYF. The CDR3 nucleotides are TGTGCCAGCAGTGGGACTAGCGGGAAGTCGAACGAGCAGTACTTC. This chain joins TRBV2 and TRBJ2-7, with 12 positions matching TRBD2. CDR1 SNHLY and CDR2 FYNNEI come from the germline V gene. The CDR3 has 15 residues. Trimming at V came to 4 bases and at J to 5 bases, leaving 6 bases not matched to a gene.

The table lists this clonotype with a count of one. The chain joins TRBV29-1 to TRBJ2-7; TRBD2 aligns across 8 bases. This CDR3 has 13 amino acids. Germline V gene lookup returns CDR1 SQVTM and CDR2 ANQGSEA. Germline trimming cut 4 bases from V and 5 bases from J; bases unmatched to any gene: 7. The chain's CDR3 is CSVAPLLADEQYF. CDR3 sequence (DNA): TGCAGCGTTGCCCCGCTACTAGCGGACGAGCAGTACTTC.

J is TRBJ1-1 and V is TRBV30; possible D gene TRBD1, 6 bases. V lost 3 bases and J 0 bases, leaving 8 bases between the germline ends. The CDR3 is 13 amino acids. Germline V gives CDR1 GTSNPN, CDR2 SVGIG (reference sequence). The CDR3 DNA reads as TGTGCCTGGAGCGGGACATTGAACACTGAAGCTTTCTTT. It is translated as CAWSGTLNTEAFF. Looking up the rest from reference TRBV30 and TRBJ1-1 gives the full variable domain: SQTIHQWPATLVQPVGSPLSLECTVEGTSNPNLYWYRQAAGRGLQLLFYSVGIGQISSEVPQNLSASRPQDRQFILSSKKLLLSDSGFYLCAWSGTLNTEAFFGQGTRLTVV.

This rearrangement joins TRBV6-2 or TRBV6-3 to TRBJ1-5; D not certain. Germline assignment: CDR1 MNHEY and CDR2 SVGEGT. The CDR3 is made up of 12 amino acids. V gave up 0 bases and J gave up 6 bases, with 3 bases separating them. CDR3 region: CASSYSGQPQHF. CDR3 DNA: TGTGCCAGCAGTTACTCTGGTCAGCCCCAGCATTTT.

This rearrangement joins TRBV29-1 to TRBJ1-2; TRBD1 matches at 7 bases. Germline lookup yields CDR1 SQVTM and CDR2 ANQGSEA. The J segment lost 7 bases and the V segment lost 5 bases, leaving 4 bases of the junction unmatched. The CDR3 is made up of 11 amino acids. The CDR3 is CSVFQGGGYTF. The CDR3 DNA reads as TGCAGCGTTTTTCAGGGGGGTGGCTACACCTTC.

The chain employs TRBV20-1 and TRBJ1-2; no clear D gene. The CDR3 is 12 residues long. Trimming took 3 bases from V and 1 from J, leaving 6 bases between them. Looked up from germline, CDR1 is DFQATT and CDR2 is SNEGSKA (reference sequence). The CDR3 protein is CSASSVNYGYTF. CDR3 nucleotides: TGCAGTGCTAGTTCTGTTAACTATGGCTACACCTTC.

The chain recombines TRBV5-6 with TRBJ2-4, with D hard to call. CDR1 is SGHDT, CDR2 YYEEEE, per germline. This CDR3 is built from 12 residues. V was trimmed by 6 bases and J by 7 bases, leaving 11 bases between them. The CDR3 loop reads CASTSTGNIQYF. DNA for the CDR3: TGTGCCAGCACCTCGACGGGCAACATTCAGTACTTC.

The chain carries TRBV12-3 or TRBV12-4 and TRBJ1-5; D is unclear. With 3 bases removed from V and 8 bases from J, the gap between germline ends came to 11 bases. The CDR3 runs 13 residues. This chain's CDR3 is CASSFFGSEPQHF. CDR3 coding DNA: TGTGCCAGCAGTTTTTTCGGGTCGGAGCCCCAGCATTTT.

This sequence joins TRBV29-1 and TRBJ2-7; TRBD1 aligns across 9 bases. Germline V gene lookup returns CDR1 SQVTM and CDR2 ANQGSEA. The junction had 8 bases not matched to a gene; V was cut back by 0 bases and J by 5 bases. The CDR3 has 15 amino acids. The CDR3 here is CSVEEPRDRVNEQYF. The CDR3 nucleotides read TGCAGCGTTGAAGAGCCCCGGGACAGGGTGAACGAGCAGTACTTC.

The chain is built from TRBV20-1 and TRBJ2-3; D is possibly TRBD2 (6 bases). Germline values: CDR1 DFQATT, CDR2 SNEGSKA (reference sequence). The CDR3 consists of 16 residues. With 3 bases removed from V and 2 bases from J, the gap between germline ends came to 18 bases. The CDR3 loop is CSASTGRGRITDTQYF. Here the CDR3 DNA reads TGCAGTGCTAGTACCGGGAGAGGTCGTATCACAGATACGCAGTATTTT.

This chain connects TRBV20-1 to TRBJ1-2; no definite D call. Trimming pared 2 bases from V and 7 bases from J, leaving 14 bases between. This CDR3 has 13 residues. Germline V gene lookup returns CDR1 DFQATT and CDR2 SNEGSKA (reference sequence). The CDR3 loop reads CSARMSGYGGYTF. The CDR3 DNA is TGCAGTGCTAGAATGTCGGGGTATGGTGGCTACACCTTC.

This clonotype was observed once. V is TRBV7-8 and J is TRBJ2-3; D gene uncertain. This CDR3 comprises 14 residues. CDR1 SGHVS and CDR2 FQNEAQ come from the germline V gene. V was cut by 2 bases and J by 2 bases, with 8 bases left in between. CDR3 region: CASSLMEATDTQYF. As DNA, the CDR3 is TGTGCCAGCAGCTTAATGGAAGCCACAGATACGCAGTATTTT. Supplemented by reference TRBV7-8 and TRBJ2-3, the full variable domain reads GAGVSQSPRYKVAKRGQDVALRCDPISGHVSLFWYQQALGQGPEFLTYFQNEAQLDKSGLPSDRFFAERPEGSVSTLKIQRTQQEDSAVYLCASSLMEATDTQYFGPGTRLTVL.

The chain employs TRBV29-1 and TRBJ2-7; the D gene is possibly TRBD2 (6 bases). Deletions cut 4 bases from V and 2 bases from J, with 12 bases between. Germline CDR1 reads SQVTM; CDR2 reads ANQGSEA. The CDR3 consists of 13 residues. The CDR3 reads CSVAGTLTYEQYF. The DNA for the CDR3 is TGCAGCGTTGCGGGGACTTTGACCTACGAGCAGTACTTC.

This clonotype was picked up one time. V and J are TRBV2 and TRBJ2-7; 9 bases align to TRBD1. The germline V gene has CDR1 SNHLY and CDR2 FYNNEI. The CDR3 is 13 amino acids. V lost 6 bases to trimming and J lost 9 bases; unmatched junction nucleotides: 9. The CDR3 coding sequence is TGTGCCAGCAGCTCGGGGGACAGGGTAGGGCAGTACTTC. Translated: CASSSGDRVGQYF.

CDR3 region: CSARTGWIGELFF. The CDR3, as DNA: TGCAGTGCTCGGACAGGGTGGATCGGGGAGCTGTTTTTT. The rearrangement links TRBV20-1 to TRBJ2-2; 8 bases agree with TRBD1. The CDR3 contains 13 residues. Germline V CDR1 and CDR2: DFQATT, SNEGSKA (reference sequence). The V gene end was trimmed by 5 bases and the J gene end by 7 bases; junction bases not matched to a gene: 6.

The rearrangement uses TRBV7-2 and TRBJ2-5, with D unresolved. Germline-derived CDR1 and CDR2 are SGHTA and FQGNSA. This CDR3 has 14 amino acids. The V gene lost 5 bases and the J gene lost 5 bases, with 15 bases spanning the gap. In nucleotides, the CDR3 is TGTGCCAGCAGCCCCCACCGCAGTAGGGAGACCCAGTACTTC. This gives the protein CASSPHRSRETQYF.

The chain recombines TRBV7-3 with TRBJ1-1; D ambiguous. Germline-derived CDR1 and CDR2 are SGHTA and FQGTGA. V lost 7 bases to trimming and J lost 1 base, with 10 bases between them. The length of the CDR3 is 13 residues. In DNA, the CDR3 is TGTGCCAGCAAATCGGGGAGGAACACTGAAGCTTTCTTT. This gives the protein CASKSGRNTEAFF.

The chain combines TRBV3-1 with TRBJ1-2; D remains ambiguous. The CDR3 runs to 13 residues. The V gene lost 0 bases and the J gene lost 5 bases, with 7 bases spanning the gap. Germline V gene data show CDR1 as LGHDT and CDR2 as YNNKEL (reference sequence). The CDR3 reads CASSQDLGYGYTF. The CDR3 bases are TGTGCCAGCAGCCAAGATCTGGGGTATGGCTACACCTTC.

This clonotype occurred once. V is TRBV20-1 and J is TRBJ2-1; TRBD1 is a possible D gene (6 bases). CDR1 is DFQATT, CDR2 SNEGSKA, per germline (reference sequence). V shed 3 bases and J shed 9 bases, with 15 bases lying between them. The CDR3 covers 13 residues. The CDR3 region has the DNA TGCAGTGCTAGGCTCAGGGGAGTTGGTGAGCAGTTCTTC. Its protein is CSARLRGVGEQFF.

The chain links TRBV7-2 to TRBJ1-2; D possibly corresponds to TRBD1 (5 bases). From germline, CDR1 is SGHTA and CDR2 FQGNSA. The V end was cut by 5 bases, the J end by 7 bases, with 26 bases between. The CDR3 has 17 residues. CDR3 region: CASSPGEVQGRVRGYTF. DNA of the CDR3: TGTGCCAGCAGCCCCGGGGAGGTTCAGGGAAGGGTTCGTGGCTACACCTTC. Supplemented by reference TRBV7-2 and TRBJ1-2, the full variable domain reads GAGVSQSPSNKVTEKGKDVELRCDPISGHTALYWYRQSLGQGLEFLIYFQGNSAPDKSGLPSDRFSAERTGGSVSTLTIQRTQQEDSAVYLCASSPGEVQGRVRGYTFGSGTRLTVV.

CDR3 DNA: TGTGCCAGCTCACCACTGGCGGACCGAAGGGAAGCTTTCTTT. Its protein product is CASSPLADRREAFF. The rearrangement joins TRBV18 to TRBJ1-1, with D hard to call. The germline V and J ends were trimmed by 1 base and 8 bases, with 14 bases remaining between them. This CDR3 contains 14 residues. Germline CDR1 is KGHSH and CDR2 is LQKENI.

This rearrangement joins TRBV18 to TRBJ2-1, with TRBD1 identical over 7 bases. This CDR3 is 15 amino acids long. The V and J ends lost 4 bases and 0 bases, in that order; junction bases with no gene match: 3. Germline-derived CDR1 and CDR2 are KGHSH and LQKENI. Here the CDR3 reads CASSLDRSSYNEQFF. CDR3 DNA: TGTGCCAGCTCACTGGACAGGAGCTCCTACAATGAGCAGTTCTTC.

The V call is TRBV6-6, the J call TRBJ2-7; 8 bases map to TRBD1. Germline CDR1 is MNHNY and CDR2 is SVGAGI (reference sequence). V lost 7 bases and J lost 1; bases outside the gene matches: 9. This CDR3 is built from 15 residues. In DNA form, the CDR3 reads TGTGCCAGCACTCCCAGGCAGGGGGCATCCTACGAGCAGTACTTC. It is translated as CASTPRQGASYEQYF.

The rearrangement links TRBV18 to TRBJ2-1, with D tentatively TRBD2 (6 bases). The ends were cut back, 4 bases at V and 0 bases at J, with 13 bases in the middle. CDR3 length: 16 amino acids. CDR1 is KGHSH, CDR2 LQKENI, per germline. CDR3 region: CASSQGTVSSYNEQFF. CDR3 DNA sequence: TGTGCCAGCTCACAGGGGACTGTCAGCTCCTACAATGAGCAGTTCTTC.

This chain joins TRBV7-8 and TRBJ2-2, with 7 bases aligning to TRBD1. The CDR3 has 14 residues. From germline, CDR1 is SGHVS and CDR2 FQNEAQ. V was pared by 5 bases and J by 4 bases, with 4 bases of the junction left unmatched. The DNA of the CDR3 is TGTGCCAGCAGCAAGACAGGGATCACCGGGGAGCTGTTTTTT. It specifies CASSKTGITGELFF.